This TCR beta chain emerged from a study of blood T cell repertoires in COVID-19. On the study more broadly: COVID-19 samples collected from the United States, Italy and Spain covered acute and convalescent phases. PBMCs, B-cell-depleted T cells, or T cells were the source of the cDNA or gDNA that made up the material.

The germline gives CDR1 MNHEY, CDR2 SVGAGI. There are 15 residues in the CDR3. Trimming at V came to 5 bases and at J to 7 bases, leaving 12 bases not matched to a gene. The method was immunoSEQ multiplex PCR; TCRdb's version includes in-frame clones alone and lacks a portion of them. The data show about 410,000 clones, 80% to 90% seen once. Sequenced input: peripheral blood. The rearrangement uses TRBV6-5 and TRBJ1-2, with 8 bases fitting TRBD1. The clonotype comes from a woman aged 30 to 39 with active or convalescent COVID-19. For the CDR3, the DNA is TGTGCCAGCAGTAATTCTATGTCAGGGGGCTCTGGCTACACCTTC. It is translated as CASSNSMSGGSGYTF.